The clone carrying this T cell receptor beta chain came up once. Membership in each cohort depended on participant-reported clinical history. Methods used by the authors: Reference gene primers were amplified, and this amplification served to estimate nucleated cell counts. Assay: immunoSEQ multiplex PCR; the TCRdb copy retains only in-frame clones and omits some. That table furnishes V, J and clone size, whereas the DNA furnished D and trimming. This sample has about 150,000 clones; 86% occur once, and the top ten carry less than 4.5%. This entry belongs to a study of blood T cell repertoires in COVID-19. Study-wide background: Sources were T cells, B-cell-depleted T cells, or PBMCs; the material itself was cDNA or gDNA.

Input material: PBMCs or T cells enriched from blood (not recorded which). The receptor was isolated from a man aged 45-65 years who had recovered from COVID-19.

In nucleotides, the CDR3 is TGTGCCAGTAGTACAACAGGGGCTATTAACTATGGCTACACCTTC. Its protein product is CASSTTGAINYGYTF. The rearrangement links TRBV19 to TRBJ1-2; 7 nucleotides match TRBD1. The CDR3 length is 15 residues. J was trimmed by 1 base and V by 4 bases; bases with no gene match: 6. Germline CDR1 is LNHDA and CDR2 is SQIVND (reference sequence). Complete variable domain (other parts from reference TRBV19 and TRBJ1-2): DGGITQSPKYLFRKEGQNVTLSCEQNLNHDAMYWYRQDPGQGLRLIYYSQIVNDFQKGDIAEGYSVSREKKESFPLTVTSAQKNPTAFYLCASSTTGAINYGYTFGSGTRLTVV.